Listed below are T cell receptor beta chains from one sample, sequenced in a study of beta chain features in type 1 diabetes. The assay was immunoSEQ multiplex PCR, and TCRdb's table has in-frame clones only and misses some. The profile shows 150,000 to 200,000 clones, approximately 7.9% of them singletons. The sequencing input was central memory CD4+ T cells from blood. The receptors were gathered from a man aged 18 to 29 with type 1 diabetes. CDR3s include the opening cysteine and the closing phenylalanine or tryptophan. The order of the fields is D gene, CDR3 length, J gene, clone size, V gene, CDR3 protein, CDR3 DNA. The D gene is left open where the match is weak. Part of the rows lack a size; the others show once, few, many or a class for expanded clones.

NA 14 TRBJ1-3 NA TRBV30 CAWARRISGNTIYF TGTGCCTGGGCTAGACGGATCTCTGGAAACACCATATATTTT
TRBD1 13 TRBJ2-5 NA TRBV6-6 CASRHDRAETQYF TGTGCCAGCAGACATGACAGGGCGGAGACCCAGTACTTC
NA 12 TRBJ1-1 NA TRBV30 CAWNRVITEAFF TGTGCCTGGAACCGGGTAATAACTGAAGCTTTCTTT
TRBD2 14 TRBJ2-7 NA TRBV6-6 CASSPGTSSDEQYF TGTGCCAGCAGCCCCGGGACTAGCAGCGACGAGCAGTACTTC
NA 12 TRBJ2-7 NA TRBV28 CASSSSVYEQYF TGTGCCAGCAGTTCGAGCGTTTACGAGCAGTACTTC
NA 17 TRBJ1-1 NA TRBV14 CASSQDPWTSWNTEAFF TGTGCCAGCAGCCAAGATCCATGGACTTCTTGGAACACTGAAGCTTTCTTT
NA 15 TRBJ2-2 few TRBV30 CAWSRTDRDTGELFF TGTGCCTGGAGTAGGACAGACCGAGACACCGGGGAGCTGTTTTTT
NA 15 TRBJ1-5 NA TRBV6-1 CASSASYSNDQPQHF TGTGCCAGCAGTGCCTCCTATAGTAACGATCAGCCCCAGCATTTT
NA 15 TRBJ1-4 NA TRBV13 CASSTRTPPNEKLFF TGTGCCAGCAGCACCAGGACACCGCCTAATGAAAAACTGTTTTTT
NA 16 TRBJ2-7 few TRBV4-1 CASSHIQGAASYEQYF TGCGCCAGCAGCCACATACAGGGAGCGGCATCCTACGAGCAGTACTTC
TRBD1 16 TRBJ2-7 few TRBV19 CASTTGTGTISYEQYF TGTGCCAGTACTACAGGGACAGGAACAATCTCCTACGAGCAGTACTTC
TRBD2 15 TRBJ2-2 NA TRBV4-3 CASRTSAQNTGELFF TGCGCCAGTCGTACTAGCGCCCAGAACACCGGGGAGCTGTTTTTT
NA 14 TRBJ2-7 NA TRBV7-2 CASSLDGPYYEQYF TGTGCCAGCAGCTTGGATGGGCCTTATTACGAGCAGTACTTC
TRBD1 15 TRBJ1-2 NA TRBV18 CASSSQPGQGFGYTF TGTGCCAGCTCATCTCAGCCGGGACAGGGGTTTGGCTACACCTTC
NA 15 TRBJ1-1 NA TRBV18 CASSPPLGGRTEAFF TGTGCCAGCTCACCCCCCCTAGGCGGTCGCACTGAAGCTTTCTTT
TRBD1 14 TRBJ2-1 NA TRBV7-9 CASSPPGQLNEQFF TGTGCCAGCAGCCCGCCGGGACAGCTCAATGAGCAGTTCTTC
NA 12 TRBJ1-1 few TRBV25-1 CASSARDTEAFF TGTGCCAGCAGTGCCCGTGACACTGAAGCTTTCTTT
NA 12 TRBJ2-5 NA TRBV9 CASSYSQETQYF TGTGCCAGCAGTTACTCGCAAGAGACCCAGTACTTC
TRBD1 14 TRBJ1-5 few TRBV27 CASSQGQGNQPQHF TGTGCCAGCAGCCAAGGACAGGGAAATCAGCCCCAGCATTTT
NA 14 TRBJ1-1 few TRBV25-1 CASSDFGGSTEAFF TGTGCCAGCAGTGATTTTGGGGGGTCCACTGAAGCTTTCTTT
TRBD1 12 TRBJ1-2 NA TRBV30 CAWSYRGNGYTF TGTGCCTGGAGTTACAGGGGAAACGGCTACACCTTC
NA 12 TRBJ2-7 few TRBV30 CASGTITYEQYF TGTGCCTCCGGGACAATTACCTACGAGCAGTACTTC
TRBD2 14 TRBJ2-2 NA TRBV5-1 CASREASGIGELFF TGCGCCAGCAGAGAAGCTAGCGGTATCGGGGAGCTGTTTTTT
TRBD2 18 TRBJ2-1 few TRBV7-6 CASSLEPGRGGAGDEQFF TGTGCCAGCAGCTTAGAGCCCGGGCGGGGGGGCGCGGGAGATGAGCAGTTCTTC
TRBD1 15 TRBJ1-5 NA TRBV5-1 CASSSTGLGNQPQHF TGCGCCAGCAGTTCGACAGGGTTGGGCAATCAGCCCCAGCATTTT
NA 14 TRBJ1-1 few TRBV28 CASSQGQALSEAFF TGTGCCAGCAGCCAGGGTCAGGCGTTGTCTGAAGCTTTCTTT
TRBD1 15 TRBJ2-7 few TRBV7-2 CASSFSTGPSYEQYF TGTGCCAGCAGCTTCTCGACAGGGCCCTCCTACGAGCAGTACTTC
TRBD2 14 TRBJ2-1 few TRBV7-2 CASRAGGAHNEQFF TGTGCCAGCAGGGCCGGGGGGGCCCACAATGAGCAGTTCTTC
TRBD1 16 TRBJ1-2 few TRBV28 CASSLWTGITNYGYTF TGTGCCAGCAGTTTATGGACAGGGATCACTAACTATGGCTACACCTTC
NA 15 TRBJ2-3 few TRBV4-3 CASSLVRGATDTQYF TGCGCCAGCAGCCTAGTACGGGGGGCCACAGATACGCAGTATTTT
NA 13 TRBJ1-2 NA TRBV11-2 CASSLAENYGYTF TGTGCCAGCAGCTTAGCGGAGAACTATGGCTACACCTTC
TRBD1 14 TRBJ1-1 few TRBV7-9 CASSFLQGAAEAFF TGTGCCAGCAGCTTCTTACAGGGGGCGGCTGAAGCTTTCTTT
NA 14 TRBJ2-1 few TRBV9 CASSPSGVSNEQFF TGTGCCAGCAGCCCATCAGGGGTTAGCAATGAGCAGTTCTTC
NA 15 TRBJ2-6 many TRBV9 CASSVGGAGANVLTF TGTGCCAGCAGCGTAGGGGGGGCTGGGGCCAACGTCCTGACTTTC
TRBD2 16 TRBJ2-3 many TRBV9 CASSPPHSGGTDTQYF TGTGCCAGCAGCCCCCCCCATAGCGGGGGCACAGATACGCAGTATTTT
NA 12 TRBJ2-5 NA TRBV7-2 CASSPNQETQYF TGTGCCAGCAGCCCAAACCAAGAGACCCAGTACTTC
NA 13 TRBJ2-2 NA TRBV6-5 CASTEANTGELFF TGTGCCAGCACGGAGGCGAACACCGGGGAGCTGTTTTTT
TRBD1 14 TRBJ2-7 few TRBV28 CASSGTGRRLGRYF TGTGCCAGCAGTGGGACAGGGAGGAGGTTAGGGCGGTACTTC
NA 14 TRBJ2-5 NA TRBV10-2 CASSVTGVRETQYF TGCGCCAGCAGTGTTACGGGAGTACGAGAGACCCAGTACTTC
TRBD1 15 TRBJ1-2 NA TRBV11-2 CASSSTSTGSYGYTF TGTGCCAGCAGCTCAACCTCGACAGGGAGCTATGGCTACACCTTC
NA 11 TRBJ2-1 few TRBV30 CAWSYYNEQFF TGTGCCTGGAGTTACTACAATGAGCAGTTCTTC
NA 13 TRBJ1-1 NA TRBV30 CAWNWGGATEAFF TGTGCCTGGAACTGGGGGGGCGCGACTGAAGCTTTCTTT
TRBD2 19 TRBJ2-3 NA TRBV4-2 CASSHPTSGGSLGTDTQYF TGTGCCAGCAGCCATCCTACTAGCGGGGGGAGTCTGGGCACAGATACGCAGTATTTT
TRBD2 12 TRBJ2-5 NA TRBV5-6 CASSQGLAGEYF TGTGCCAGCAGCCAAGGACTAGCGGGAGAGTACTTC
NA 14 TRBJ1-5 many TRBV28 CASRSQGGNQPQHF TGTGCCAGCAGGTCACAGGGTGGAAATCAGCCCCAGCATTTT
TRBD1 14 TRBJ2-7 few TRBV7-2 CASSLGQGTGEQYF TGTGCCAGCAGCTTGGGACAGGGGACGGGCGAGCAGTACTTC
TRBD1 15 TRBJ1-2 few TRBV7-2 CASSLGGQPNYGYTF TGTGCCAGCAGCTTAGGGGGACAGCCTAACTATGGCTACACCTTC